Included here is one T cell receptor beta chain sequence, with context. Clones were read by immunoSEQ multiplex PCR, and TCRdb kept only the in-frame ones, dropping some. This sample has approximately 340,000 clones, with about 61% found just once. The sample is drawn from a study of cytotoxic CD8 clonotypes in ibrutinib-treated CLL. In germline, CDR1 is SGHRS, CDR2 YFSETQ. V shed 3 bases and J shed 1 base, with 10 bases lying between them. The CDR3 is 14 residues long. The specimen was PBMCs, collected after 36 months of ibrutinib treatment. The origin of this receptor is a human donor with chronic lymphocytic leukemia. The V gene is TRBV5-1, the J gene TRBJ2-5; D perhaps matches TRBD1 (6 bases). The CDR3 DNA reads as TGCGCCAGCAGCTCAACAGGGTTCCAAGAGACCCAGTACTTC. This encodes CASSSTGFQETQYF.